The following is a T cell receptor beta chain sequence with its context. These data originate in a study of control samples from healthy donors and cancer patients. Sequencing used immunoSEQ multiplex PCR; TCRdb keeps in-frame clones, though not all of them. The sample consists of approximately 60,000 clones, 85% of them appearing once. The CDR3 is 13 residues long. V was clipped by 0 bases and J by 6 bases, with 8 bases between them. CDR1 and CDR2 (germline): MNHEY, SVGEGT. The clonotype originates from a man aged 40-49 years in good health. The material sequenced was blood. The chain is built from TRBV6-2 or TRBV6-3 and TRBJ1-1; D gene uncertain. DNA of the CDR3: TGTGCCAGCAGTTACTCGGAAAGGGCTGAAGCTTTCTTT. This translates into CASSYSERAEAFF.